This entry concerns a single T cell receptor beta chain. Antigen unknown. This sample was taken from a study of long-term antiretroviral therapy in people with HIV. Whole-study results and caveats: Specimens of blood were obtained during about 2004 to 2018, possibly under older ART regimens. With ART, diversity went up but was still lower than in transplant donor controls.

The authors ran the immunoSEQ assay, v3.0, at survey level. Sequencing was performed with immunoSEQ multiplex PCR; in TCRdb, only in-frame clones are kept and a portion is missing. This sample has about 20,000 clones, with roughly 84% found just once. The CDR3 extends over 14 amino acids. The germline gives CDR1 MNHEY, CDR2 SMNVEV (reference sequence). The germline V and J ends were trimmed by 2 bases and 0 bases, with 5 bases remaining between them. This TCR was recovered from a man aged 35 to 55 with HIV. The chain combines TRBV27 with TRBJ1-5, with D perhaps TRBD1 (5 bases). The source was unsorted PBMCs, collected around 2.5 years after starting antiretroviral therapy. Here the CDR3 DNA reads TGTGCCAGCAGTTTAGGGGGTAGCAATCAGCCCCAGCATTTT. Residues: CASSLGGSNQPQHF.